A selection of T cell receptor beta chains follows, all from one sample in a study of human T cells and chemical hapten exposure. TCRdb re-analysed the RACE reads in MiXCR, keeping a single row per CDR3 protein. Of about 380,000 distinct CDR3 sequences listed, about 6.9% are singletons. Sequences were derived from whole blood, sampled in connection with sensitization to the hapten diphenylcyclopropenone (DPC). These receptors all stem from a young woman with alopecia areata. Some clones in this sample may be carry-over from other donors' samples. CDR3s include the opening cysteine and the closing phenylalanine or tryptophan. Fields, in order: D gene, V gene, clone size, J gene, CDR3 protein, CDR3 DNA. A D gene is named only where the DNA matches it firmly. Size values are once, few and many counts, or a class for expanded clones, and some rows have none.

TRBD2,TRBV12-3/TRBV12-4,-,TRBJ2-1,CASSFRGEPNNEQFF,TGTGCCAGCAGTTTTCGGGGGGAGCCCAACAATGAGCAGTTCTTC
-,TRBV29-1,many,TRBJ1-2,CSVDRDTGNYGYTF,TGCAGCGTGGACCGGGACACCGGAAACTATGGCTACACCTTC
TRBD2,TRBV7-2,many,TRBJ2-3,CASRRTSGEYTQYF,TGTGCCAGCAGACGGACTAGCGGGGAATATACGCAGTATTTT
-,TRBV5-1,-,TRBJ1-2,CASSLSATAYGYTF,TGCGCCAGCAGCTTGTCAGCGACGGCCTATGGCTACACCTTC
-,TRBV7-8,many,TRBJ2-3,CASSLTFSVGNTDTQYF,TGTGCCAGCAGCTTAACATTCTCAGTAGGGAACACAGATACGCAGTATTTT
-,TRBV10-3,-,TRBJ2-5,CAISEAQLGTQETQYF,TGTGCCATCAGTGAGGCCCAACTCGGGACGCAAGAGACCCAGTACTTC
TRBD1,TRBV7-9,many,TRBJ2-7,CASSPGHGTGVEQYF,TGTGCCAGCAGCCCCGGGCACGGGACAGGGGTGGAGCAGTACTTC
-,TRBV2,many,TRBJ1-1,CASYKGSATEAFF,TGTGCCAGCTATAAAGGGAGTGCCACTGAAGCTTTCTTT
TRBD1,TRBV5-5,many,TRBJ1-2,CASSSGQVYGYTF,TGTGCCAGCAGCTCAGGACAGGTCTATGGCTACACCTTC
-,TRBV5-6,-,TRBJ2-4,CASSLGFDKGPLAKNIQYF,TGTGCCAGCAGCTTGGGTTTCGATAAAGGCCCTCTAGCCAAAAACATTCAGTACTTC
-,TRBV5-1,few,TRBJ2-7,CASSLDRYYEQYF,TGCGCCAGCAGCTTGGACAGATACTACGAGCAGTACTTC
TRBD2,TRBV20-1,few,TRBJ2-3,CSAPTSGEATQYF,TGCAGTGCTCCCACTAGCGGGGAGGCCACGCAGTATTTT
-,TRBV4-2,few,TRBJ2-4,CASSQMRGFKNIQYF,TGTGCCAGCAGCCAAATGAGGGGTTTCAAAAACATTCAGTACTTC
-,TRBV4-2,many,TRBJ1-3,CASSQDLGDSGNTIYF,TGTGCCAGCAGCCAAGATCTGGGGGACTCTGGAAACACCATATATTTT
-,TRBV6-5,few,TRBJ2-2,CASTPGTGELFF,TGTGCCAGCACCCCGGGGACCGGGGAGCTGTTTTTT
-,TRBV6-6,-,TRBJ1-2,CASSYSTDRPLLTF,TGTGCCAGCAGTTACTCCACCGACAGACCCCTCCTCACCTTC
-,TRBV18,many,TRBJ2-1,CASSPQNSPSSYNEQFF,TGTGCCAGCTCACCACAAAACTCTCCTAGCTCCTACAATGAGCAGTTCTTC
TRBD2,TRBV20-1,few,TRBJ2-7,CSATYRTSREQYF,TGCAGTGCTACGTACCGGACTAGTCGCGAGCAGTACTTC
TRBD1,TRBV4-3,-,TRBJ1-4,CASSLYRTGAEIATNEKLFF,TGCGCCAGCAGCCTTTACAGGACAGGGGCAGAGATTGCAACTAATGAGAAACTGTTTTTT
-,TRBV10-3,-,TRBJ2-3,CAISESKRSSPDTQYF,TGTGCCATCAGTGAGTCGAAACGATCCAGCCCAGATACGCAGTATTTT
-,TRBV6-5,many,TRBJ2-7,CASSKVTGSSYEQYF,TGTGCCAGCAGTAAAGTAACAGGGAGCTCCTACGAGCAGTACTTC
-,TRBV4-3,many,TRBJ1-1,CASSPEALLNTEAFF,TGCGCCAGCAGCCCTGAGGCCCTATTGAACACTGAAGCTTTCTTT
-,TRBV7-9,-,TRBJ2-7,CASSPPPSPYEQYF,TGTGCCAGCAGCCCACCGCCGAGCCCATACGAGCAGTACTTC
-,TRBV20-1,many,TRBJ1-5,CSARDSVGVINQPQHF,TGCAGTGCTAGAGATAGCGTCGGCGTTATCAATCAGCCCCAGCATTTT
-,TRBV4-1,-,TRBJ2-6,CASSQAGGRITGANVLTF,TGCGCCAGCAGCCAAGCGGGGGGCAGGATCACTGGGGCCAACGTCCTGACTTTC
-,TRBV7-6,-,TRBJ2-5,CASSFGWAPEETQYF,TGTGCCAGCAGCTTCGGTTGGGCCCCCGAAGAGACCCAGTACTTC
-,TRBV7-6,few,TRBJ2-3,CASLTTYADTQYF,TGTGCCAGCCTCACGACATATGCAGATACGCAGTATTTT
TRBD1,TRBV4-2,few,TRBJ1-3,CASSQQGGIGGNTIYF,TGTGCCAGCAGCCAACAGGGGGGCATTGGTGGAAACACCATATATTTT
TRBD2,TRBV4-2,-,TRBJ2-1,CASSQGSGGTRNEQFF,TGTGCCAGCAGCCAGGGGAGCGGGGGAACGCGGAATGAGCAGTTCTTC
-,TRBV27,few,TRBJ2-7,CASSLRAPWGAESSYEQYF,TGTGCCAGCAGTTTAAGAGCCCCTTGGGGCGCAGAAAGCTCCTACGAGCAGTACTTC
-,TRBV5-1,-,TRBJ2-7,CASSLGSAEQYF,TGCGCCAGCAGCTTGGGTTCCGCCGAGCAGTACTTC
-,TRBV6-5,-,TRBJ1-1,CASSANTGRNTEAFF,TGTGCCAGCAGTGCCAACACAGGGAGGAACACTGAAGCTTTCTTT
-,TRBV11-2,few,TRBJ2-7,CASSRLRGTGEQYF,TGTGCCAGCAGCCGGCTGAGGGGGACGGGGGAGCAGTACTTC
-,TRBV20-1,many,TRBJ1-1,CSATELRGRGTEAFF,TGCAGTGCTACCGAACTTAGGGGAAGGGGCACTGAAGCTTTCTTT
TRBD1,TRBV7-9,-,TRBJ1-3,CASSSTGEGGNTIYF,TGTGCCAGCAGTTCAACAGGGGAGGGAGGAAACACCATATATTTT